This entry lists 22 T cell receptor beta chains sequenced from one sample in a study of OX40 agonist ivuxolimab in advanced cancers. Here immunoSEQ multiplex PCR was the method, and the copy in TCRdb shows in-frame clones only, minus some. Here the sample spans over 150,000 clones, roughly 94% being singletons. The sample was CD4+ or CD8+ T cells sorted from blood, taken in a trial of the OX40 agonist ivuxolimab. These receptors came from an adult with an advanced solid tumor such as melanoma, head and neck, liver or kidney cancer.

This CDR3 is CASSLVQGIGLYEQYF. The CDR3 bases are TGTGCCAGCAGCTTAGTACAGGGGATAGGCCTCTACGAGCAGTACTTC. This chain links TRBV11-2 with TRBJ2-7, with TRBD1 identical over 7 bases. Germline V gives CDR1 SGHAT, CDR2 FQNNGV. The trim removed 1 base at V and 3 bases at J, leaving 9 bases unmatched. The CDR3 has 16 residues.

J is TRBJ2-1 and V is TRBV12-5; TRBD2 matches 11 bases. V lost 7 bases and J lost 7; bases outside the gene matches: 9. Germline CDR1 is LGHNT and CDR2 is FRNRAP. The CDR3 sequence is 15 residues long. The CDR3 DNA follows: TGTGCTAGTGCCTGGGCCGGGACTAGCGGTAATGAGCAGTTCTTC. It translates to CASAWAGTSGNEQFF.

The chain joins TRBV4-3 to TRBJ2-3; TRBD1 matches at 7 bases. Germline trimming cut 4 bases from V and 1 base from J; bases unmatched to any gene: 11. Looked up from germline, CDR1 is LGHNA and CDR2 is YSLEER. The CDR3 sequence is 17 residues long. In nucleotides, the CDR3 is TGCGCCAGCAGCCGATCATCGGGGACAGTGGGCACAGATACGCAGTATTTT. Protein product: CASSRSSGTVGTDTQYF.

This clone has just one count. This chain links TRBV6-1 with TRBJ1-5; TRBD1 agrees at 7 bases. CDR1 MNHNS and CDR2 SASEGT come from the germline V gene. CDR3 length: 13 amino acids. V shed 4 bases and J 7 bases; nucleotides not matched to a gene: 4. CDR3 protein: CASSVTGEQPQHF. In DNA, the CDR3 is TGTGCCAGCAGTGTAACAGGGGAGCAGCCCCAGCATTTT.

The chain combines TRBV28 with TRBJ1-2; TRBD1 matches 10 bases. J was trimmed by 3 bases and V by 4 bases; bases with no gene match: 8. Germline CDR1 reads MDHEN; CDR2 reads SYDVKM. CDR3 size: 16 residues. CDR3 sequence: CASSYPGTGVHYGYTF. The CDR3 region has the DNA TGTGCCAGCAGTTATCCCGGGACAGGGGTTCACTATGGCTACACCTTC.

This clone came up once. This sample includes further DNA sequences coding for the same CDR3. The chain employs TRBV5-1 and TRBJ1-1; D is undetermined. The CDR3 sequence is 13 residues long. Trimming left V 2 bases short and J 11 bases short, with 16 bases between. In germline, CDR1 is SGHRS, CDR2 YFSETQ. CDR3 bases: TGCGCCAGCAGCTTCCTGAATCCGAGTGGGGCTTTCTTT. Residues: CASSFLNPSGAFF.

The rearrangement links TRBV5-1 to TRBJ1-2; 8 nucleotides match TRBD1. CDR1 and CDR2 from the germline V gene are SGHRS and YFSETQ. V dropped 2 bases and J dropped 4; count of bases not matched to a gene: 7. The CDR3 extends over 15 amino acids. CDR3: CASSFTGGRVYGYTF. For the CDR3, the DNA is TGCGCCAGCAGCTTTACAGGGGGTCGAGTCTATGGCTACACCTTC.

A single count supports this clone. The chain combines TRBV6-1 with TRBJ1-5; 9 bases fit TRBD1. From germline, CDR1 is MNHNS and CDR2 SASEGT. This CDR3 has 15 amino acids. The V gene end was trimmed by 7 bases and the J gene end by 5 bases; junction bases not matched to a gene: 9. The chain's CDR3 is CASTKPGQGYQPQHF. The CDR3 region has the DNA TGTGCCAGCACAAAGCCGGGACAGGGATATCAGCCCCAGCATTTT.

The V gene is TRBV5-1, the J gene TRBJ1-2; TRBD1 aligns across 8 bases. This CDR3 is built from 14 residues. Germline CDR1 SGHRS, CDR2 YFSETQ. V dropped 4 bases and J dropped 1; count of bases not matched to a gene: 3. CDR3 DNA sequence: TGCGCCAGCAGCCCGGACAGGGTTAACTATGGCTACACCTTC. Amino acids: CASSPDRVNYGYTF.

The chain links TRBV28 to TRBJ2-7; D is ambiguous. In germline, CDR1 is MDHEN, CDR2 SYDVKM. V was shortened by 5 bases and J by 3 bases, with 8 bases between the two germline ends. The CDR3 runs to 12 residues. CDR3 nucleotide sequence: TGTGCCAGCAGTAAACCCTACTACGAGCAGTACTTC. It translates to CASSKPYYEQYF.

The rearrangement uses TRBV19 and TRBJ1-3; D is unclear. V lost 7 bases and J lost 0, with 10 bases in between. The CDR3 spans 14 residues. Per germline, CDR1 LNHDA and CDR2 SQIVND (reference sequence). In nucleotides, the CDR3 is TGTGCCAGTATCCCGCCTCTCTCTGGAAACACCATATATTTT. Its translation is CASIPPLSGNTIYF.

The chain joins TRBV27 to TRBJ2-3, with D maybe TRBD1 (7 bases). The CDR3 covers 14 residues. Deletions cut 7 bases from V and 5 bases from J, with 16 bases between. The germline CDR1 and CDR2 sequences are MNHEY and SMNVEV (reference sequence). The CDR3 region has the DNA TGTGCCAGCACGAACAGGGGTAGCGGAGATACGCAGTATTTT. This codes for CASTNRGSGDTQYF.

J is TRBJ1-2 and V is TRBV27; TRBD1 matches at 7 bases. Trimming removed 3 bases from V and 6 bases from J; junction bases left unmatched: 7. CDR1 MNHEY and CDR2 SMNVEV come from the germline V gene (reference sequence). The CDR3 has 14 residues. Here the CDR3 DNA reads TGTGCCAGCAGTTTCAATCGAGGGGGCAATGGCTACACCTTC. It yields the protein CASSFNRGGNGYTF.

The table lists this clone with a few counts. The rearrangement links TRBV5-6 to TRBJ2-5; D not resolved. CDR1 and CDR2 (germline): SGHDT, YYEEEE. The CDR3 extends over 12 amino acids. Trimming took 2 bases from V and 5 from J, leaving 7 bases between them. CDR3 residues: CASSFGVETQYF. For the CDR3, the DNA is TGTGCCAGCAGCTTCGGCGTGGAGACCCAGTACTTC. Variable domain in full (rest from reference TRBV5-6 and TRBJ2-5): DAGVTQSPTHLIKTRGQQVTLRCSPKSGHDTVSWYQQALGQGPQFIFQYYEEEERQRGNFPDRFSGHQFPNYSSELNVNALLLGDSALYLCASSFGVETQYFGPGTRLLVL.

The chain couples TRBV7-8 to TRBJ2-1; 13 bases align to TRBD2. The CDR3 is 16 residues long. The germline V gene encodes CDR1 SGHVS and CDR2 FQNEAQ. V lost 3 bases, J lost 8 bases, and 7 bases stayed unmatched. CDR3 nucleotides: TGTGCCAGCAGCTTCATGACTAGCGGGGGGCAGTATGAGCAGTTCTTC. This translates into CASSFMTSGGQYEQFF.

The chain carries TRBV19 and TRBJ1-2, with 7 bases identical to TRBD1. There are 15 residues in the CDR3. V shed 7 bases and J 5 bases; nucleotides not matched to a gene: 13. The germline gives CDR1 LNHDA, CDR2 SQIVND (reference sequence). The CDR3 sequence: CASNLLRDREYGYTF. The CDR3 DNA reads TGTGCCAGTAACTTACTCCGGGACAGAGAATATGGCTACACCTTC.

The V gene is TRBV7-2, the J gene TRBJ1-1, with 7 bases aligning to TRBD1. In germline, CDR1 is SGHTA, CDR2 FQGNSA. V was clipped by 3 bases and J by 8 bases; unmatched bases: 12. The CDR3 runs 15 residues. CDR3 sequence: CASSFGVKGGEEAFF. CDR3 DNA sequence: TGTGCCAGCAGCTTTGGTGTGAAAGGGGGCGAAGAAGCTTTCTTT. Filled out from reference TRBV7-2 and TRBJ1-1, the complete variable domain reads GAGVSQSPSNKVTEKGKDVELRCDPISGHTALYWYRQSLGQGLEFLIYFQGNSAPDKSGLPSDRFSAERTGGSVSTLTIQRTQQEDSAVYLCASSFGVKGGEEAFFGQGTRLTVV.

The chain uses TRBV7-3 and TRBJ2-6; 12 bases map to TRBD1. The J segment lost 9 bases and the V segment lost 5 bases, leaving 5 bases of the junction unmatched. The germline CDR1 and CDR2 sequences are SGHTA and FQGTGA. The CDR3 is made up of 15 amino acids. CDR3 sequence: CASSPGQGADNVLTF. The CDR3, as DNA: TGTGCCAGCAGCCCGGGACAGGGGGCTGACAACGTCCTGACTTTC.

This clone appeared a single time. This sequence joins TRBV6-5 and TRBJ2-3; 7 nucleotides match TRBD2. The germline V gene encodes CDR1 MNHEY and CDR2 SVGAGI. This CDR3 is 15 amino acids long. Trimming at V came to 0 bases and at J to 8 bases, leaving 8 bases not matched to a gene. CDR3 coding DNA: TGTGCCAGCAGTTACTCGGGAGGGCCCCCGGGTACGCAGTATTTT. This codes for CASSYSGGPPGTQYF.

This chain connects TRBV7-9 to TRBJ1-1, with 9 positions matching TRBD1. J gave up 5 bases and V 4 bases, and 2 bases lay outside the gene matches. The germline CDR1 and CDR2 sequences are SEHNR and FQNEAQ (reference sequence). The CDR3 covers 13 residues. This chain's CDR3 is CASSSGQGTEAFF. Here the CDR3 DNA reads TGTGCCAGCAGCTCCGGACAGGGGACTGAAGCTTTCTTT.

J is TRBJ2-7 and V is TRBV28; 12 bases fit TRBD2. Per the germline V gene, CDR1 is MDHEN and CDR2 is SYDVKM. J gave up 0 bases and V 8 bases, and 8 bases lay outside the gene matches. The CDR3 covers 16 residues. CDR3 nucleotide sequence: TGTGCCAGCCAGTCTAGCGGGAGGGGGAACTCCTACGAGCAGTACTTC. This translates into CASQSSGRGNSYEQYF.

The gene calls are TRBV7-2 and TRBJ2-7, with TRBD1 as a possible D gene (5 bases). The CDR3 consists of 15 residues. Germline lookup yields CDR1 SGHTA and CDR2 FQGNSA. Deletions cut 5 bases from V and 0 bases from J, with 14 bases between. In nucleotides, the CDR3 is TGTGCCAGCAGCCTCGACAGACCAGCCTCCTACGAGCAGTACTTC. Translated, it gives CASSLDRPASYEQYF.